A selection of T cell receptor beta chains follows, all from one sample in a study of beta chain features in type 1 diabetes. Libraries were prepared by immunoSEQ multiplex PCR; TCRdb keeps only in-frame clonotypes and omits some of them. Of 860,000 or so clones listed, roughly 15% are singletons. The sample consisted of naive CD4+ T cells from blood. The receptors come from a woman aged 18-29 years in good health. Both conserved end residues are part of each CDR3. The D gene is left open where the match is weak. A row's size may be missing; if present it is once, few, many or a size class.

D gene,V gene,clone size,J gene,CDR3 protein,CDR3 DNA
-,TRBV4-1,-,TRBJ2-7,CASSQGWQGPSLREQYF,TGCGCCAGCAGCCAAGGTTGGCAGGGACCCTCCCTACGCGAGCAGTACTTC
-,TRBV27,few,TRBJ2-7,CASRSSGEHEQYF,TGTGCCAGCAGATCTTCCGGGGAACACGAGCAGTACTTC
-,TRBV28,-,TRBJ1-2,CASRMHGGPTNYGYTF,TGTGCCAGCAGAATGCATGGTGGGCCGACGAACTATGGCTACACCTTC
-,TRBV7-2,-,TRBJ2-5,CASSLASGETQYF,TGTGCCAGCAGCTTAGCTAGTGGAGAGACCCAGTACTTC
-,TRBV7-2,few,TRBJ2-5,CASSSTQETQYF,TGTGCCAGCAGCTCCACCCAAGAGACCCAGTACTTC
-,TRBV5-1,few,TRBJ1-2,CASSLEGQTYGGYTF,TGCGCCAGCAGCTTGGAAGGACAGACCTATGGTGGCTACACCTTC
-,TRBV4-2,few,TRBJ2-5,CASSEGQETQYF,TGTGCCAGCAGCGAGGGTCAAGAGACCCAGTACTTC
TRBD1,TRBV19,-,TRBJ1-1,CASSLLTGGNTEAFF,TGTGCCAGTAGTCTCCTGACAGGGGGGAACACTGAAGCTTTCTTT
TRBD2,TRBV5-1,-,TRBJ2-1,CASSQTLTSGSANEQFF,TGCGCCAGCAGCCAGACTTTGACTAGCGGGAGTGCCAATGAGCAGTTCTTC
TRBD1,TRBV7-2,-,TRBJ2-4,CASSLGPGGGNIQYF,TGTGCCAGCAGCTTAGGTCCAGGGGGCGGAAACATTCAGTACTTC
-,TRBV6-5,few,TRBJ1-1,CASSSFQGNTEAFF,TGTGCCAGCAGTTCCTTCCAGGGGAACACTGAAGCTTTCTTT
TRBD2,TRBV29-1,-,TRBJ2-3,CSAEAGVRIGDTQYF,TGCAGCGCAGAAGCGGGAGTGCGAATAGGGGATACGCAGTATTTT
TRBD2,TRBV4-1,-,TRBJ2-7,CASSQGTSGFYEQYF,TGCGCCAGCAGCCAAGGAACTAGCGGGTTCTACGAGCAGTACTTC
-,TRBV7-9,few,TRBJ2-1,CASSAAPWGNNEQFF,TGTGCCAGCAGCGCAGCACCGTGGGGGAACAATGAGCAGTTCTTC
TRBD2,TRBV18,few,TRBJ2-3,CASSRTSGGTQYF,TGTGCCAGCTCTCGGACTAGCGGCGGTACGCAGTATTTT
TRBD2,TRBV29-1,few,TRBJ2-3,CSVGAGVRDTQYF,TGCAGCGTTGGGGCGGGAGTTAGAGATACGCAGTATTTT
-,TRBV28,-,TRBJ1-5,CASRPSRGINNQPQHF,TGTGCCAGCAGACCCTCAAGGGGGATTAACAATCAGCCCCAGCATTTT
TRBD1,TRBV6-1,few,TRBJ2-3,CASSETGQGTDTQYF,TGTGCCAGCAGTGAAACGGGACAGGGCACAGATACGCAGTATTTT
-,TRBV28,few,TRBJ1-1,CASIGQRTEAFF,TGTGCCAGCATTGGACAGCGGACTGAAGCTTTCTTT
-,TRBV5-1,-,TRBJ2-3,CASSGGASTDTQYF,TGCGCCAGCAGCGGAGGGGCTAGCACAGATACGCAGTATTTT
-,TRBV6-5,-,TRBJ1-5,CASSPLTDSNQPQHF,TGTGCCAGCAGTCCTTTAACAGACAGCAATCAGCCCCAGCATTTT
-,TRBV6-5,few,TRBJ1-1,CASSYWSGLNTEAFF,TGTGCCAGCAGTTACTGGTCGGGTTTGAACACTGAAGCTTTCTTT
TRBD1,TRBV5-1,-,TRBJ2-6,CASSKNPGQADSGANVLTF,TGCGCCAGCTCGAAGAACCCGGGACAGGCCGACTCTGGGGCCAACGTCCTGACTTTC
TRBD2,TRBV29-1,few,TRBJ2-1,CSVKLAGYNEQFF,TGCAGCGTCAAACTAGCGGGCTACAATGAGCAGTTCTTC
-,TRBV21-1,few,TRBJ1-1,CARPREEGEAFF,TGTGCCAGACCCCGAGAAGAGGGTGAAGCTTTCTTT
-,TRBV15,few,TRBJ2-7,CATSRAPSYEQYF,TGTGCCACCAGCAGAGCCCCATCCTACGAGCAGTACTTC
-,TRBV29-1,few,TRBJ1-4,CSVEDLRQIATNEKLFF,TGCAGCGTTGAAGATCTTAGACAGATTGCAACTAATGAAAAACTGTTTTTT
-,TRBV4-3,few,TRBJ1-5,CASSQDEYDQPQHF,TGCGCCAGCAGCCAAGATGAGTATGATCAGCCCCAGCATTTT
-,TRBV7-9,few,TRBJ2-7,CASSSALWAHYEQYF,TGTGCCAGCAGCTCTGCCCTTTGGGCCCACTACGAGCAGTACTTC
TRBD1,TRBV15,-,TRBJ2-7,CATSELLGQGPDEQYF,TGTGCCACCAGCGAACTATTGGGACAGGGACCTGACGAGCAGTACTTC
-,TRBV7-2,few,TRBJ2-1,CASSSERLIHEQFF,TGTGCCAGCAGCTCAGAAAGACTGATCCATGAGCAGTTCTTC
-,TRBV14,few,TRBJ2-2,CASSQQFVLATGELFF,TGTGCCAGCAGCCAACAATTTGTCCTTGCAACCGGGGAGCTGTTTTTT
-,TRBV7-9,few,TRBJ2-1,CASSRQSDGKNEQFF,TGTGCCAGCAGCCGACAATCGGACGGCAAAAATGAGCAGTTCTTC
TRBD1,TRBV5-4,-,TRBJ1-4,CASSSSTDRGVEKLFF,TGTGCCAGCAGCTCATCTACGGACAGGGGAGTTGAAAAACTGTTTTTT
-,TRBV7-2,-,TRBJ2-2,CASSLAGTDYTGELFF,TGTGCCAGCAGCTTAGCCGGGACCGACTACACCGGGGAGCTGTTTTTT
-,TRBV18,few,TRBJ2-4,CASSPTLAEKNIQYF,TGTGCCAGCTCACCAACCTTGGCGGAAAAAAACATTCAGTACTTC
TRBD2,TRBV27,-,TRBJ2-7,CASSTSGTSGSYEQYF,TGTGCCAGCAGTACCTCCGGGACTAGCGGGAGCTACGAGCAGTACTTC
TRBD1,TRBV5-1,few,TRBJ2-7,CASSMTGAPYEQYF,TGCGCCAGCAGCATGACAGGGGCCCCCTACGAGCAGTACTTC
-,TRBV2,-,TRBJ2-3,CASSQLARETDTQYF,TGTGCCAGCAGCCAACTAGCAAGGGAAACAGATACGCAGTATTTT
-,TRBV25-1,-,TRBJ1-2,CASRADYGYTF,TGTGCCAGCAGGGCTGACTATGGCTACACCTTC
-,TRBV28,few,TRBJ2-7,CASSLNLGEQYF,TGTGCCAGCAGTTTGAATTTAGGGGAGCAGTACTTC
-,TRBV29-1,-,TRBJ1-1,CSVQAFEEAFF,TGCAGCGTTCAGGCCTTTGAGGAAGCTTTCTTT